This paragraph covers one T cell receptor beta chain sequence. This entry belongs to a study of blood T cell repertoires in COVID-19. Study-wide background: Samples came from the United States, Italy and Spain, spanning acute and convalescent COVID-19.

Method: immunoSEQ multiplex PCR; TCRdb's copy keeps in-frame clones and lacks some. The sample has 100,000 or so clones; 85% to 95% are singletons. The sequencing input was peripheral blood. This TCR was recovered from a middle-aged man with active COVID-19.

The chain's CDR3 is CASRTSGRRNEQFF. In DNA form, the CDR3 reads TGTGCCAGCAGGACTAGCGGGAGAAGAAATGAGCAGTTCTTC. This chain uses TRBV28 with TRBJ2-1; 12 nucleotides agree with TRBD2. With 6 bases clipped from V and 7 bases from J, the junction kept 4 bases outside the gene matches. The CDR3 spans 14 residues. Germline CDR1 is MDHEN and CDR2 is SYDVKM.